A selection of T cell receptor beta chains follows, all from one sample in a study of CD8+ T cells in alopecia areata. Here immunoSEQ multiplex PCR was the method, and the copy in TCRdb shows in-frame clones only, minus some. The repertoire consists of fewer than 110,000 clones, with 65% to 85% occurring once and the leading ten covering around 25%. The sequences come from CD8+ T cells sorted from blood, collected at week 24, from a patient treated with tofacitinib. The receptors originated from a human donor with alopecia areata. CDR3s include the opening cysteine and the closing phenylalanine or tryptophan. Each record gives: CDR3 protein, CDR3 DNA, D gene, clone size, V gene, J gene. The D gene is left open where the match is weak. Part of the rows lack a size; the others show once, few, many or a class for expanded clones.

cdr3_aa: CASSQGSPGQGYNEQFF
cdr3_nt: TGCGCCAGCAGCCAAGGGAGTCCGGGACAGGGTTACAATGAGCAGTTCTTC
d_call: TRBD1
clone_size: NA
v_call: TRBV4-1
j_call: TRBJ2-1

cdr3_aa: CASSQERTSNEQYF
cdr3_nt: TGCGCCAGCAGCCAAGAAAGGACTAGCAACGAGCAGTACTTC
d_call: TRBD2
clone_size: NA
v_call: TRBV4-3
j_call: TRBJ2-7

cdr3_aa: CASSQGQGATEAFF
cdr3_nt: TGCGCCAGCAGCCAAGGACAGGGGGCCACTGAAGCTTTCTTT
d_call: TRBD1
clone_size: NA
v_call: TRBV4-1
j_call: TRBJ1-1

cdr3_aa: CASSIDSFKGDEQFF
cdr3_nt: TGTGCCAGCAGCATCGACAGTTTCAAGGGGGATGAGCAGTTCTTC
d_call: NA
clone_size: once
v_call: TRBV7-9
j_call: TRBJ2-1

cdr3_aa: CASSSVTGRAGTEAFF
cdr3_nt: TGTGCCAGCAGCTCCGTGACAGGGAGGGCGGGCACTGAAGCTTTCTTT
d_call: TRBD1
clone_size: once
v_call: TRBV11-3
j_call: TRBJ1-1

cdr3_aa: CEARDTEAFF
cdr3_nt: TGTGAAGCTCGTGACACTGAAGCTTTCTTT
d_call: NA
clone_size: NA
v_call: TRBV6-6
j_call: TRBJ1-1

cdr3_aa: CASSLEVPPSGANVLTF
cdr3_nt: TGTGCCAGCAGCTTGGAAGTTCCACCCTCTGGGGCCAACGTCCTGACTTTC
d_call: NA
clone_size: once
v_call: TRBV5-6
j_call: TRBJ2-6

cdr3_aa: CATCAGQGPDTQYF
cdr3_nt: TGTGCCACCTGTGCGGGACAGGGCCCAGATACGCAGTATTTT
d_call: TRBD1
clone_size: few
v_call: TRBV19
j_call: TRBJ2-3

cdr3_aa: CASNSFAYEQYF
cdr3_nt: TGTGCCAGCAATTCTTTCGCCTACGAGCAGTACTTC
d_call: NA
clone_size: NA
v_call: TRBV28
j_call: TRBJ2-7

cdr3_aa: CASSLGFGAFDEQYF
cdr3_nt: TGCGCCAGCAGCTTGGGGTTTGGAGCTTTCGACGAGCAGTACTTC
d_call: NA
clone_size: NA
v_call: TRBV5-1
j_call: TRBJ2-7

cdr3_aa: CASSQDWTSGGWDNEQFF
cdr3_nt: TGTGCCAGCAGCCAAGACTGGACTAGCGGGGGATGGGACAATGAGCAGTTCTTC
d_call: TRBD2
clone_size: NA
v_call: TRBV14
j_call: TRBJ2-1

cdr3_aa: CASTEDQLSYNEQFF
cdr3_nt: TGTGCCAGCACAGAGGACCAACTTTCCTACAATGAGCAGTTCTTC
d_call: NA
clone_size: NA
v_call: TRBV6-1
j_call: TRBJ2-1

cdr3_aa: CASSPYGTVEAFF
cdr3_nt: TGTGCCAGCAGTCCCTACGGGACAGTTGAAGCTTTCTTT
d_call: TRBD1
clone_size: NA
v_call: TRBV27
j_call: TRBJ1-1

cdr3_aa: CASSLRTVNTEAFF
cdr3_nt: TGCGCCAGCAGCCTACGGACGGTGAACACTGAAGCTTTCTTT
d_call: NA
clone_size: NA
v_call: TRBV5-1
j_call: TRBJ1-1

cdr3_aa: CASSFIVGTGDYGYTF
cdr3_nt: TGTGCCAGCAGCTTTATAGTTGGTACAGGGGATTATGGCTACACCTTC
d_call: TRBD1
clone_size: NA
v_call: TRBV5-6
j_call: TRBJ1-2

cdr3_aa: CASSIQGQALIYEQYF
cdr3_nt: TGTGCCAGTAGTATCCAGGGACAGGCCCTGATCTACGAGCAGTACTTC
d_call: TRBD1
clone_size: NA
v_call: TRBV19
j_call: TRBJ2-7